The rows below give T cell receptor beta chains drawn from one sample of a study of OX40 agonist ivuxolimab in advanced cancers. Assay: immunoSEQ multiplex PCR; the TCRdb copy retains only in-frame clones and omits some. The sample consists of tens of thousands of clones, about nine tenths of them appearing once. Sequenced here: CD4+ or CD8+ T cells sorted from blood, sampled in a trial of the OX40 agonist ivuxolimab. These receptors originate from an adult with an advanced solid tumor such as melanoma, head and neck, liver or kidney cancer. The conserved cysteine and the conserved F or W are not part of the CDR3 here. Each record gives: V gene, J gene, CDR3 protein.

>TRBV2|TRBJ2-7
ASSDMSTGTDEQY
>TRBV10-3|TRBJ1-1
AISESSDRGWAEAF
>TRBV7-8|TRBJ1-1
ASSLVVTGGTEAF
>TRBV6-6|TRBJ1-1
ASSYAAYGDTEAF
>TRBV7-2|TRBJ2-4
ASSYMVAGPFGNIQY
>TRBV6-4|TRBJ1-1
ASSAQTGLEAF
>TRBV6-5|TRBJ2-1
ASSYDFDTEQF
>TRBV4-3|TRBJ2-3
ASRPRLASGDTQY
>TRBV2|TRBJ1-2
ASRINLYGYT
>TRBV5-1|TRBJ1-4
ASRATGQPNEKLF
>TRBV23-1|TRBJ2-5
ASSLDRGETQY
>TRBV7-2|TRBJ1-4
ASSPRGRGNEKLF
>TRBV5-4|TRBJ2-5
ASSLGLAGETQY
>TRBV19|TRBJ2-1
ASSIRRAGNEQF
>TRBV11-2|TRBJ2-5
ASSAGAGTETQY
>TRBV4-3|TRBJ1-2
ASSPNKPGQGGGYT
>TRBV11-3|TRBJ2-7
ASSLNPGGEQY
>TRBV10-3|TRBJ2-7
AISGQGSEQY
>TRBV30|TRBJ1-1
AWAGDSTEAF
>TRBV28|TRBJ2-1
ASSPFREQVRGGEQF
>TRBV6-4|TRBJ2-7
ASSDSKGLAGAYEQY
>TRBV7-6|TRBJ2-3
ASSPQERVTDTQY
>TRBV2|TRBJ2-1
ASSTAGLAYNEQF
>TRBV6-6|TRBJ1-2
ASSYPEQGNYGYT
>TRBV21-1|TRBJ2-2
ASSTQSGNPNTGELF
>TRBV11-2|TRBJ2-7
ASSPTDYEQY
>TRBV2|TRBJ1-4
ASSSDRGPEKLF
>TRBV28|TRBJ2-7
ASSLSGYEQY
>TRBV2|TRBJ1-2
ASSEMGGNSNYGYT
>TRBV19|TRBJ2-7
ASSTQRDPYEQY
>TRBV6-6|TRBJ2-3
ASSQLAQADTQY
>TRBV30|TRBJ1-6
AWSRQGNSPLH
>TRBV28|TRBJ2-7
ASRPAVVERQY
>TRBV5-1|TRBJ2-5
ASSLRAGQEKTQY
>TRBV7-2|TRBJ1-2
ASSLVQDRGYT
>TRBV6-6|TRBJ1-1
ASSYRGQGDTEAF
>TRBV13|TRBJ1-2
ASSSGRGDANYGYT
>TRBV27|TRBJ2-6
ASSWGTGANVLT
>TRBV7-9|TRBJ1-2
ASSLTDDLVYGYT
>TRBV28|TRBJ1-5
ASSTRQDNQPQH